A single sample is the source of the 13 T cell receptor beta chains below, sequenced in a study of blood T cell repertoires in COVID-19. Sequenced by immunoSEQ multiplex PCR; TCRdb stores in-frame clones only, minus some. The repertoire has about 34,000 clones, 85% of them found once; the top ten carry about 14%. The sample consisted of peripheral blood. These receptors originate from a human donor with acute or convalescent COVID-19. The donor label of this sample is uncertain.

This chain connects TRBV29-1 to TRBJ1-1; D remains ambiguous. This CDR3 region has 13 residues. V was cut by 4 bases and J by 1 base, with 10 bases left in between. The germline gives CDR1 SQVTM, CDR2 ANQGSEA. CDR3 protein: CSVVHSSNTEAFF. For the CDR3, the DNA is TGCAGCGTTGTTCACAGTTCGAACACTGAAGCTTTCTTT. Together with reference TRBV29-1 and TRBJ1-1, the CDR3 gives the full variable domain: SAVISQKPSRDICQRGTSLTIQCQVDSQVTMMFWYRQQPGQSLTLIATANQGSEATYESGFVIDKFPISRPNLTFSTLTVSNMSPEDSSIYLCSVVHSSNTEAFFGQGTRLTVV.

The chain couples TRBV6-2 or TRBV6-3 to TRBJ2-1; no clear D gene. Germline CDR1 and CDR2: MNHEY and SVGEGT. The CDR3 has 14 residues. Between the trimmed V and J ends, which lost 6 bases and 5 bases, there was a span of 14 bases. The CDR3 DNA sequence: TGTGCCAGCAGCATCGCCCCGGTTGACAATGAGCAGTTCTTC. Its translation is CASSIAPVDNEQFF.

The CDR3 coding sequence is TGCGCCAGCAGCCTGCAGCCCTCAGGGGTGTCCCTTGAAGCTTTCTTT. Translated, it gives CASSLQPSGVSLEAFF. The rearrangement links TRBV5-1 to TRBJ1-1; a weak D match, TRBD1 (6 bases). The CDR3 has 16 residues. The V end was cut by 4 bases, the J end by 7 bases, with 23 bases between. Germline CDR1 and CDR2: SGHRS and YFSETQ.

The genes are TRBV24-1 and TRBJ1-6; a weak D match, TRBD1 (5 bases). V was shortened by 5 bases and J by 9 bases, with 19 bases between the two germline ends. Germline V gives CDR1 KGHDR, CDR2 SFDVKD. The CDR3 consists of 16 residues. The CDR3, as DNA: TGTGCCACCAGTGGTTCCAAGGGGCCGGGGGGTTCACCCCTCCACTTT. Amino acids: CATSGSKGPGGSPLHF.

The chain's CDR3 is CASSYEGVGKLFF. CDR3 bases: TGTGCCAGCAGTTACGAGGGGGTGGGAAAACTGTTTTTT. V and J are TRBV6-5 and TRBJ1-4; a possible D gene is TRBD1 (6 bases). Germline lookup yields CDR1 MNHEY and CDR2 SVGAGI. Trimming left V 2 bases short and J 10 bases short, with 11 bases between. The CDR3 is made up of 13 amino acids.

V gene TRBV29-1 combines with J gene TRBJ1-6; tentatively, D is TRBD1 (6 bases). The CDR3 contains 13 residues. Germline assignment: CDR1 SQVTM and CDR2 ANQGSEA. Between the trimmed V and J ends, which lost 8 bases and 4 bases, there was a span of 12 bases. The chain's CDR3 is CSPRTEYNSPLHF. In nucleotides, the CDR3 is TGCAGCCCGAGGACAGAATATAATTCACCCCTCCACTTT.

The chain has TRBV27 and TRBJ1-1, with D unresolved. From germline, CDR1 is MNHEY and CDR2 SMNVEV (reference sequence). V was shortened by 6 bases and J by 8 bases, with 13 bases between the two germline ends. The CDR3 extends over 12 amino acids. CDR3 DNA: TGTGCCAGCAGGAGTACGGGGTACGAAGCTTTCTTT. As protein: CASRSTGYEAFF.

The V gene is TRBV30, the J gene TRBJ1-2, with 7 positions matching TRBD1. Trimming at V came to 4 bases and at J to 3 bases, leaving 11 bases not matched to a gene. Germline V gene data show CDR1 as GTSNPN and CDR2 as SVGIG (reference sequence). This CDR3 contains 15 residues. CDR3 sequence (DNA): TGTGCCTGGATTCTCTTGGGGGACAGTTACTATGGCTACACCTTC. Protein: CAWILLGDSYYGYTF.

This clone was seen only once. J is TRBJ2-1 and V is TRBV6-2 or TRBV6-3; D gene ambiguous. The CDR3 has 15 residues. CDR1 is MNHEY, CDR2 SVGEGT, per germline. The ends were cut back, 0 bases at V and 1 base at J, with 7 bases in the middle. In nucleotides, the CDR3 is TGTGCCAGCAGTTACTCGGCAGGTTCCTACAATGAGCAGTTCTTC. Amino acid sequence: CASSYSAGSYNEQFF.

This clone is medium-sized. This chain joins TRBV6-5 and TRBJ1-2; 10 positions agree with TRBD1. Per germline, CDR1 MNHEY and CDR2 SVGAGI. CDR3 length equals 15 residues. The V gene end was trimmed by 6 bases and the J gene end by 4 bases; junction bases not matched to a gene: 8. The CDR3 reads CASRPGTGAAYGYTF. CDR3 nucleotide sequence: TGTGCCAGCAGGCCAGGGACAGGGGCGGCCTATGGCTACACCTTC.

In nucleotides, the CDR3 is TGTGCCAGCAGTGAACGAACAGGGCGGGCCGGGGAGCTGTTTTTT. Protein sequence: CASSERTGRAGELFF. The chain carries TRBV2 and TRBJ2-2, with D possibly TRBD1 on 6 matching bases. The length of the CDR3 is 15 residues. The germline V and J ends were trimmed by 2 bases and 6 bases, with 13 bases remaining between them. Germline V lookup: CDR1 SNHLY, CDR2 FYNNEI.

The chain has TRBV25-1 and TRBJ1-1; a possible D gene is TRBD1 (5 bases). Trimming removed 6 bases at V and 5 bases at J, with 10 bases between. The CDR3 contains 12 residues. CDR1 is MGHDK, CDR2 SYGVNS, per germline. The CDR3 bases are TGTGCCAGCAGGGCGGGGCGGACTGAAGCTTTCTTT. This sequence encodes CASRAGRTEAFF.

The chain recombines TRBV19 with TRBJ1-1; D gene ambiguous. The germline CDR1 and CDR2 sequences are LNHDA and SQIVND (reference sequence). This CDR3 has 13 amino acids. Between the trimmed V and J ends, which lost 5 bases and 0 bases, there was a span of 7 bases. CDR3 sequence: CASSPQVNTEAFF. Written as DNA, the CDR3 is TGTGCCAGTAGTCCTCAGGTGAACACTGAAGCTTTCTTT. The whole variable domain, remainder taken from reference TRBV19 and TRBJ1-1, is DGGITQSPKYLFRKEGQNVTLSCEQNLNHDAMYWYRQDPGQGLRLIYYSQIVNDFQKGDIAEGYSVSREKKESFPLTVTSAQKNPTAFYLCASSPQVNTEAFFGQGTRLTVV.